One and the same sample provided the 4 T cell receptor beta chains below, sequenced in a study of T-cell reconstitution after alpha-beta-depleted transplantation in children. A TCRbeta library incorporating unique molecular identifiers was prepared. TCRdb itself ran the PCR reads through MiXCR, one entry per CDR3 protein. The sample consists of about 460,000 distinct CDR3 sequences, around 12% of them appearing once. This specimen consisted of PBMCs from the stem cell graft donor, obtained from the stem cell graft. The receptors were gathered from a human donor who donated a stem cell graft to a child with combined immunodeficiency.

The chain joins TRBV7-6 to TRBJ1-5; D might be TRBD1 (5 bases). Looked up from germline, CDR1 is SGHVS and CDR2 is FNYEAQ. V gave up 6 bases and J gave up 1 base, with 22 bases separating them. This CDR3 has 18 amino acids. CDR3 sequence reads: CASSLLPRGTGSNQPQHF. CDR3 coding DNA: TGTGCCAGCAGTCTCTTGCCACGTGGAACAGGAAGCAATCAGCCCCAGCATTTT.

Only a few counts were recorded for this clonotype. The CDR3 nucleotides are TGCGCCAGCAGCTTGGTTACTAGCGGGAGTTCGGATACGCAGTATTTT. Encoded protein: CASSLVTSGSSDTQYF. The chain is built from TRBV5-1 and TRBJ2-3; 11 nucleotides align to TRBD2. J gave up 6 bases and V 0 bases, and 6 bases lay outside the gene matches. The V gene's germline CDR1 is SGHRS and CDR2 YFSETQ. This CDR3 has 16 amino acids.

This chain joins TRBV4-3 and TRBJ1-1; possible D gene TRBD1, 5 bases. Trimming removed 5 bases at V and 2 bases at J, with 12 bases between. The germline CDR1 and CDR2 sequences are LGHNA and YSLEER. The length of the CDR3 is 14 residues. Written as DNA, the CDR3 is TGCGCCAGCAGCTTCTCGCAGGGAAACACTGAAGCTTTCTTT. Its translation is CASSFSQGNTEAFF.

This clonotype was observed many times. The genes are TRBV12-3 or TRBV12-4 and TRBJ2-4, with D uncertain. Trimming took 6 bases from V and 0 from J, leaving 9 bases between them. CDR3 size: 14 residues. The CDR3 coding sequence is TGTGCCAGCAGAACGAACGCAGCCAAAAACATTCAGTACTTC. It specifies CASRTNAAKNIQYF.